The rows below give T cell receptor beta chains drawn from one sample of a study of blood T cell repertoires in COVID-19. The assay was immunoSEQ multiplex PCR, and TCRdb's table has in-frame clones only and misses some. The sample holds under 300,000 clones, 75% to 85% seen once. Sequencing used peripheral blood. The source of these receptors is a human donor in a cohort sampled during active COVID-19. Each CDR3 is given with its conserved first and last residue. The D gene is left open where the match is weak. Clone size is not always given. Where it is, it says once, few, many or a class for expanded clones.

v_gene	j_gene	d_gene	abundance	CDR3nt	CDR3aa
TRBV6-6	TRBJ1-2	NA	many	TGTGCCAGCAGATCTGACAGGCACTATGGCTACACCTTC	CASRSDRHYGYTF
TRBV5-1	TRBJ2-6	NA	NA	TGCGCCAGCAGCTCTAGACGGATCTCTGGGGCCAACGTCCTGACTTTC	CASSSRRISGANVLTF
TRBV5-4	TRBJ2-5	NA	NA	TGTGCCAGCAGCCATAAACAGGGCCCAGAGACCCAGTACTTC	CASSHKQGPETQYF
TRBV5-4	TRBJ2-3	TRBD2	NA	TGTGCCAGCAGCTCGCCTAGCGGGTACACAGATACGCAGTATTTT	CASSSPSGYTDTQYF
TRBV28	TRBJ2-7	NA	NA	TGTGCCAGCAGTCTCCCCCGCGGGTGGACCTACGAGCAGTACTTC	CASSLPRGWTYEQYF
TRBV7-8	TRBJ2-1	TRBD1	once	TGTGCCAGCACCCTTAAGGGTCTCGGACAGGGGAATGAGCAGTTCTTC	CASTLKGLGQGNEQFF
TRBV6-1	TRBJ2-7	TRBD1	few	TGTGCCAGCAGTGACCAGATGACAGGGTCCTACGAGCAGTACTTC	CASSDQMTGSYEQYF
TRBV11-2	TRBJ1-1	TRBD1	once	TGTGCCAGCAGCCAACAGGGGGTCCCTAATGCAGCTTTCTTT	CASSQQGVPNAAFF
TRBV5-6	TRBJ2-5	TRBD2	NA	TGTGCCAGCAGCCCTAGCGGGGCCGCGGGAGAGACCCAGTACTTC	CASSPSGAAGETQYF
TRBV27	TRBJ1-2	NA	NA	TGTGCCAGCAGTTTCAGGGACTCGGGCTATGGCTACACCTTC	CASSFRDSGYGYTF
TRBV3-1/TRBV3-2	TRBJ2-3	NA	NA	TGTGCCAGCAGCCCCCTAGTTCCAGATACGCAGTATTTT	CASSPLVPDTQYF
TRBV19	TRBJ2-7	NA	NA	TGTGCCAGTAGTCCAACAGCTCTCAGCTCCTACGAGCAGTACTTC	CASSPTALSSYEQYF
TRBV9	TRBJ2-2	NA	few	TGTGCCAGCAGCGTAGTAGTAGGAGGCACCGGGGAGCTGTTTTTT	CASSVVVGGTGELFF
TRBV4-1	TRBJ1-5	NA	NA	TGCGCCAGCAGCCACGTGAGTCAGCCCCAGCATTTT	CASSHVSQPQHF
TRBV5-8	TRBJ1-2	TRBD1	NA	TGTGCCAGCAGCTCTGACAGGGACTATGGCTACACCTTC	CASSSDRDYGYTF
TRBV5-1	TRBJ2-5	NA	NA	TGCGCCAGCAGCTTGGCGGGAATAGAGACCCAGTACTTC	CASSLAGIETQYF
TRBV9	TRBJ1-4	NA	NA	TGTGCCAGCAGCCTGGGCTCAACTAATGAAAAACTGTTTTTT	CASSLGSTNEKLFF
TRBV2	TRBJ2-7	NA	NA	TGTGCCAGTGATGAACGGGACATAAGCTCCTACGAGCAGTACTTC	CASDERDISSYEQYF
TRBV18	TRBJ1-4	NA	NA	TGTGCCAGCTCACTTAACAGGGCACAGACTAATGAAAAACTGTTTTTT	CASSLNRAQTNEKLFF
TRBV3-1/TRBV3-2	TRBJ1-6	TRBD1	many	TGTGCCAGCAGCCGTACAGGGGAGAATTCACCCCTCCACTTT	CASSRTGENSPLHF
TRBV6-1	TRBJ1-3	TRBD1	few	TGTGCCAGCAGTGTCGGATTGTTAGGGACAGCTGGAAACACCATATATTTT	CASSVGLLGTAGNTIYF
TRBV28	TRBJ2-7	TRBD2	NA	TGTGCCAGCAGTTTAAGAACTAGCGGGAGTCTCGAGCAGTACTTC	CASSLRTSGSLEQYF
TRBV28	TRBJ2-6	TRBD2	NA	TGTGCCAGCAACTGGGGAGGGAGCTCTGGGGCCAACGTCCTGACTTTC	CASNWGGSSGANVLTF
TRBV10-2	TRBJ2-1	NA	NA	TGCGCCAGTAGCGGATCCCCGGAGCAGTTCTTC	CASSGSPEQFF
TRBV30	TRBJ1-1	NA	NA	TGTGCCTGGAGTCTCCAGGCGAACACTGAAGCTTTCTTT	CAWSLQANTEAFF
TRBV29-1	TRBJ1-1	TRBD1	NA	TGCAGCGTCGCAAACCGGGACAGGGGGCCCCAAGCTTTCTTT	CSVANRDRGPQAFF
TRBV6-5	TRBJ1-5	NA	NA	TGTGCCAGCAGTCCCCATAGCAATCAGCCCCAGCATTTT	CASSPHSNQPQHF
TRBV24-1	TRBJ1-2	NA	NA	TGTGCCACCAGTGACCCAAGCACAGGAATCTACACCTTC	CATSDPSTGIYTF
TRBV9	TRBJ2-2	NA	NA	TGTGCCAGCAGCGTTCCGTCAGGGGGGCCCGGGGAGCTGTTTTTT	CASSVPSGGPGELFF
TRBV4-1	TRBJ1-1	NA	NA	TGCGCCAGCAGGCCCCCGGACAGTTTGAACACTGAAGCTTTCTTT	CASRPPDSLNTEAFF
TRBV5-6	TRBJ2-7	TRBD1	NA	TGTGCCAGCGGCTACCTGCGGGACAGGGGATGGTACGAGCAGTACTTC	CASGYLRDRGWYEQYF
TRBV9	TRBJ2-5	TRBD1	NA	TGTGCCAGCAGCGAGACGGGACAGGGGAGCGGGACCCAGTACTTC	CASSETGQGSGTQYF
TRBV7-2	TRBJ1-3	NA	NA	TGTGCCAGCAGCAATGCCGGGGTTCCTGGAAACACCATATATTTT	CASSNAGVPGNTIYF
TRBV7-2	TRBJ2-7	TRBD2	NA	TGTGCCAGCAGCTTAAGGCGGGGGGGCTACGAGCAGTACTTC	CASSLRRGGYEQYF
TRBV20-1	TRBJ1-6	NA	NA	TGCAGTGCTAGCTCCGGGAAACCCCTCCACTTT	CSASSGKPLHF
TRBV11-3	TRBJ2-6	NA	NA	TGTGCCAGCAGCTTAGCTTCGTCCGGGGCCAACGTCCTGACTTTC	CASSLASSGANVLTF
TRBV28	TRBJ2-3	TRBD2	NA	TGTGCTGGAACTAGCGGGAGACTCTCAGATACGCAGTATTTT	CAGTSGRLSDTQYF
TRBV19	TRBJ1-4	NA	NA	TGTGCCAGTAGCGCGGCACCCAATGAAAAACTGTTTTTT	CASSAAPNEKLFF
TRBV6-5	TRBJ2-3	TRBD2	NA	TGTGCCAGCAAAAATGGCGGGGGAGGAGATACGCAGTATTTT	CASKNGGGGDTQYF
TRBV19	TRBJ1-1	NA	NA	TGTGCCAGTAGTATCGACCAGACAGTTGAAGCTTTCTTT	CASSIDQTVEAFF
TRBV7-9	TRBJ2-7	NA	NA	TGTGCCAGCAGCCAGGGATCGGGTAGCCCCTACGAGCAGTACTTC	CASSQGSGSPYEQYF
TRBV4-2	TRBJ2-7	TRBD2	NA	TGTGCCAGCAGCCCGACTAGCGAGATTACCTACGAGCAGTACTTC	CASSPTSEITYEQYF
TRBV11-2	TRBJ1-5	NA	NA	TGTGCCAGCAGCCAGGGAAGCAATCAGCCCCAGCATTTT	CASSQGSNQPQHF
TRBV7-2	TRBJ2-7	TRBD1	NA	TGTGCCAGCAGTCTAGGGGGCAGACGGTCCTACGAGCAGTACTTC	CASSLGGRRSYEQYF
TRBV5-1	TRBJ2-5	TRBD1	NA	TGCGCCAGCAGCTTCACAGGGGGCGGCGAGACCCAGTACTTC	CASSFTGGGETQYF
TRBV18	TRBJ2-4	TRBD2	NA	TGTGCCAGCTCTCCCAGGACTAGCGGGGGGGACATTCAGTACTTC	CASSPRTSGGDIQYF
TRBV5-8	TRBJ1-5	TRBD1	NA	TGTGCCAGCACCCACCGGGACAGCTATCAGCCCCAGCATTTT	CASTHRDSYQPQHF